The source of this TCR beta chain is a study of cytomegalovirus exposure and HLA in healthy donors. About the research overall: Counted in an early data release were approximately 85 million unique TCRs from HLA-typed donors. Overall study results and limits: With later analysis, a missense DCLRE1C variant became linked to TCR beta V- and J-gene trimming.

This CDR3 region has 15 residues. Losses at the gene ends were 1 base for V and 6 bases for J; bases not matched to a gene: 5. Per the germline V gene, CDR1 is SGHTA and CDR2 is FQGNSA. PCR was performed using 60 Vbeta and 13 Jbeta primers. Per the original data handling: Approximately 83 million unique TCR beta chains, 10 million to 14 million shared, were counted in a later analysis. Clones were read by immunoSEQ multiplex PCR, and TCRdb kept only the in-frame ones, dropping some. V and J calls plus clone size are reproduced from that table; the DNA served to infer D and trimming. The sample lists under 200,000 clones; more than 70% were seen once. Notes on this clone: As yet, its antigen is unknown.

This chain connects TRBV7-2 to TRBJ2-2; 7 bases align to TRBD2. Sequenced: PBMCs. The origin of this receptor is a man younger than 40 in good health and CMV-seronegative. The chain's CDR3 is CASSLGAGVAGELFF. The DNA of the CDR3 is TGTGCCAGCAGCTTAGGGGCGGGAGTGGCCGGGGAGCTGTTTTTT.